These 26 T cell receptor beta chains were all obtained from the same sample, sequenced in a study of human T cells and chemical hapten exposure. MiXCR, run by TCRdb on the RACE reads, gives a single entry per CDR3 protein. The table records 300,000 to 450,000 distinct CDR3 sequences, more than 4.5% of them present only once. Time point in this sample: patch test 1, 2 weeks after DPC sensitization. The sample's treatment: therapeutic diphenylcyclopropenone sensitization with weekly scalp DPC. The sequenced sample was whole blood, obtained in connection with sensitization to the hapten diphenylcyclopropenone (DPC). The source is a woman aged 50 to 60 with alopecia areata. Some clones in this sample may be carry-over from other donors' samples.

The chain carries TRBV28 and TRBJ2-7, with 7 bases that match TRBD1. The CDR3 has 15 amino acids. The junction had 9 bases not matched to a gene; V was cut back by 6 bases and J by 1 base. CDR1 is MDHEN, CDR2 SYDVKM, per germline. The CDR3, as DNA: TGTGCCAGCAGAGCCGGGACAGCGAATTCCTACGAGCAGTACTTC. Translated: CASRAGTANSYEQYF.

This clonotype was picked up many times. The rearrangement links TRBV29-1 to TRBJ1-1; no clear D. V was trimmed by 7 bases and J by 7 bases, leaving 13 bases between them. Germline values: CDR1 SQVTM, CDR2 ANQGSEA. The length of the CDR3 is 11 residues. DNA of the CDR3: TGCAGCGCCGTCCAAATCTATGAAGCTTTCTTT. Its translation: CSAVQIYEAFF.

This clonotype came up a few times. This rearrangement joins TRBV7-9 to TRBJ1-4; no clear D gene. V was trimmed by 0 bases and J by 11 bases, leaving 19 bases between them. Germline assignment: CDR1 SEHNR and CDR2 FQNEAQ (reference sequence). The CDR3 has 16 residues. CDR3 DNA sequence: TGTGCCAGCAGCTTAGCGCTTGGCGAGGAGGCTCGGAAACTGTTTTTT. This encodes CASSLALGEEARKLFF.

This clonotype was detected many times. The V call is TRBV6-6, the J call TRBJ2-3; no clear D gene. CDR3 length equals 12 residues. V lost 4 bases and J lost 6, with 8 bases in between. Germline CDR1 reads MNHNY; CDR2 reads SVGAGI (reference sequence). The CDR3 region is CASSSKLDTQYF. CDR3 sequence (DNA): TGTGCCAGCAGTTCAAAGCTGGATACGCAGTATTTT.

The chain joins TRBV7-2 to TRBJ1-2, with a possible D match to TRBD1 (5 bases). The CDR3 runs to 13 residues. Trimming removed 5 bases at V and 0 bases at J, with 7 bases between. Per germline, CDR1 SGHTA and CDR2 FQGNSA. The CDR3 coding sequence is TGTGCCAGCAGCCGACAGTCTAACTATGGCTACACCTTC. Residues: CASSRQSNYGYTF.

This clonotype was picked up many times. The chain has TRBV24-1 and TRBJ1-5; possible D gene TRBD1, 5 bases. CDR3 length: 15 amino acids. With 3 bases removed from V and 2 bases from J, the gap between germline ends came to 10 bases. Germline CDR1 reads KGHDR; CDR2 reads SFDVKD. Here the CDR3 DNA reads TGTGCCACCAGTGATGGCCAGGGTCGCAATCAGCCCCAGCATTTT. As protein: CATSDGQGRNQPQHF.

The rearrangement joins TRBV7-2 to TRBJ1-6; D is unresolved. Looked up from germline, CDR1 is SGHTA and CDR2 is FQGNSA. The germline V and J ends were trimmed by 2 bases and 0 bases, with 17 bases remaining between them. This CDR3 is 19 amino acids long. The DNA for the CDR3 is TGTGCCAGCAGCTTATGGGCCGGGTGGCCGAGCTCCTATAATTCACCCCTCCACTTT. Its translation: CASSLWAGWPSSYNSPLHF.

The table lists this clonotype with many counts. This chain joins TRBV7-2 and TRBJ2-3; TRBD2 agrees at 9 bases. The CDR3 length is 19 residues. The trim removed 5 bases at V and 0 bases at J, leaving 15 bases unmatched. CDR1 SGHTA and CDR2 FQGNSA come from the germline V gene. The CDR3 here is CASSLLPRASGVSTDTQYF. The CDR3 DNA reads TGTGCCAGCAGCCTACTTCCCCGAGCTAGCGGGGTGAGCACAGATACGCAGTATTTT.

The chain joins TRBV7-9 to TRBJ2-3; TRBD2 matches 16 bases. With 5 bases clipped from V and 6 bases from J, the junction kept 8 bases outside the gene matches. The CDR3 covers 17 residues. CDR1 SEHNR and CDR2 FQNEAQ come from the germline V gene (reference sequence). The CDR3 loop is CASSTGTSGRARDTQYF. Written as DNA, the CDR3 is TGTGCCAGCAGCACGGGGACTAGCGGGAGGGCCAGGGATACGCAGTATTTT.

This clonotype was found many times. The chain has TRBV2 and TRBJ2-7; D possibly matches TRBD1 or TRBD2 (5 bases each). The V gene lost 2 bases and the J gene lost 2 bases, with 10 bases spanning the gap. This CDR3 is built from 14 residues. The germline V gene encodes CDR1 SNHLY and CDR2 FYNNEI. The CDR3 region has the DNA TGTGCCAGCAGTGAATTGGGGGTAACCTACGAGCAGTACTTC. Amino acid sequence: CASSELGVTYEQYF.

This clonotype was counted only a few times. The J gene is TRBJ1-6, the V gene TRBV6-5; 7 positions agree with TRBD1. V gave up 5 bases and J gave up 6 bases; unmatched junction bases: 7. The CDR3 runs 15 residues. CDR1 and CDR2 from the germline V gene are MNHEY and SVGAGI. The CDR3 DNA sequence: TGTGCCAGCAGTGTCGACAGGGCTAGTAATTCACCCCTCCACTTT. Its protein product is CASSVDRASNSPLHF.

In this sample, this clonotype turned up many times. DNA for the CDR3: TGTGCCAGCAGTTTCGGCAACACCTACACCTTC. Its protein is CASSFGNTYTF. The chain couples TRBV12-3 or TRBV12-4 to TRBJ1-2; D call uncertain. The CDR3 consists of 11 residues. The ends were cut back, 3 bases at V and 10 bases at J, with 9 bases in the middle.

In the case of this clonotype: A read error is possible here, since a much larger clone lies one base away. This rearrangement joins TRBV29-1 to TRBJ2-3; 8 bases fit TRBD1. The CDR3 sequence is 14 residues long. Germline V CDR1 and CDR2: SQVTM, ANQGSEA. The CDR3: CSVEGTGNTGTQYF. CDR3 nucleotides: TGCAGCGTTGAAGGGACAGGGAACACAGGTACGCAGTATTTT.

This clonotype was counted a few times. V gene TRBV5-1 combines with J gene TRBJ2-3; D may correspond to TRBD1 or TRBD2 (5 bases each). CDR1 SGHRS and CDR2 YFSETQ come from the germline V gene. V gave up 3 bases and J gave up 4 bases, with 15 bases separating them. The CDR3 is made up of 15 amino acids. The CDR3 sequence: CASSSTRGNADTQYF. Here the CDR3 DNA reads TGCGCCAGCAGCTCCACTAGGGGTAACGCAGATACGCAGTATTTT.

This clonotype has just a few counts. The chain employs TRBV12-3 or TRBV12-4 and TRBJ1-5, with TRBD1 as a possible D gene (5 bases). Trimming removed 2 bases from V and 0 bases from J, with 11 bases in between. This CDR3 has 16 residues. CDR3 in amino acids: CASSLQGPYSNQPQHF. CDR3 DNA sequence: TGTGCCAGCAGTTTACAGGGCCCTTATAGCAATCAGCCCCAGCATTTT.

This clonotype was seen a few times. This chain joins TRBV6-1 and TRBJ1-1; D uncertain. V dropped 4 bases and J dropped 0 bases, with 9 bases sitting between them. In germline, CDR1 is MNHNS, CDR2 SASEGT. There are 14 residues in the CDR3. The CDR3 reads CASSGPAMNTEAFF. CDR3 DNA: TGTGCCAGCAGTGGCCCAGCCATGAACACTGAAGCTTTCTTT.

This clonotype was seen repeatedly, ten times or more. The chain has TRBV28 and TRBJ2-1; TRBD2 matches at 10 bases. The junction had 12 bases not matched to a gene; V was cut back by 6 bases and J by 7 bases. Germline values: CDR1 MDHEN, CDR2 SYDVKM. CDR3 length: 16 residues. In nucleotides, the CDR3 is TGTGCCAGCAGCACTCTAGCGGGAGAACGTACGAATGAGCAGTTCTTC. It yields the protein CASSTLAGERTNEQFF. Filled out from reference TRBV28 and TRBJ2-1, the complete variable domain reads DVKVTQSSRYLVKRTGEKVFLECVQDMDHENMFWYRQDPGLGLRLIYFSYDVKMKEKGDIPEGYSVSREKKERFSLILESASTNQTSMYLCASSTLAGERTNEQFFGPGTRLTVL.

The chain carries TRBV20-1 and TRBJ2-1; a possible D gene is TRBD1 (5 bases). Germline loops: CDR1 DFQATT, CDR2 SNEGSKA (reference sequence). Trimming pared 8 bases from V and 8 bases from J, leaving 19 bases between. This CDR3 is built from 13 residues. CDR3 sequence: CSLSTTIGDEQFF. CDR3 coding DNA: TGCAGTCTTTCCACCACGATAGGGGATGAGCAGTTCTTC.

J is TRBJ1-5 and V is TRBV12-3 or TRBV12-4; TRBD1 agrees at 8 bases. V shed 8 bases, J shed 9 bases, and the junction held 6 bases outside the gene matches. The CDR3 extends over 12 amino acids. The CDR3 region is CASDRGLTPQHF. CDR3 DNA sequence: TGTGCCAGCGACAGGGGACTGACGCCCCAGCATTTT.

The table lists this clonotype with many counts. V usage is TRBV29-1 and J usage is TRBJ1-1; TRBD1 matches 9 bases. CDR3 size: 14 residues. Germline assignment: CDR1 SQVTM and CDR2 ANQGSEA. The CDR3 is CRTGQGSSNTEAFF. The CDR3 DNA is TGCAGGACTGGACAGGGGTCCTCGAACACTGAAGCTTTCTTT.

As for this clonotype: This sequence may be a read error, since a much larger clone differs from it by one base. The conserved final phenylalanine or tryptophan is absent from the CDR3, which likely points to a read error. The genes are TRBV6-1 and TRBJ1-1; D unresolved. The CDR3 is 13 residues long. Germline loops: CDR1 MNHNS, CDR2 SASEGT. V gave up 2 bases and J gave up 5 bases, with 9 bases separating them. The CDR3 spells CASSEYRRTEAFS. CDR3 coding DNA: TGTGCCAGCAGTGAATATAGGAGAACTGAAGCTTTCTCT.

This clonotype was recorded at least ten times. The gene calls are TRBV15 and TRBJ2-1; D is uncertain. V shed 0 bases and J shed 1 base, with 7 bases lying between them. Germline CDR1 and CDR2: LNHNV and YYDKDF (reference sequence). This CDR3 is built from 15 residues. CDR3 nucleotides: TGTGCCACCAGCAGAGATATTCAGTCCTACAATGAGCAGTTCTTC. Residues: CATSRDIQSYNEQFF.

This clonotype was counted many times. The rearrangement uses TRBV12-2 and TRBJ1-6; TRBD1 is the table's D call and was not checked against the DNA. TRBV12-2 is termed a pseudogene. The CDR3 extends over 18 amino acids. The CDR3 region has the DNA TGTGCAAGTCCCCTACCAGCGGGACAGCGGCATTCGGATTCACCCCTCCACTTT. This gives the protein CASPLPAGQRHSDSPLHF.

This clonotype was observed many times. The V call is TRBV6-1, the J call TRBJ1-2, with D perhaps matching TRBD1 (6 bases). Germline V CDR1 and CDR2: MNHNS, SASEGT. Trimming left V 6 bases short and J 0 bases short, with 14 bases between. This CDR3 contains 15 residues. CDR3 amino acids: CASRAGTLANYGYTF. For the CDR3, the DNA is TGTGCCAGCAGAGCCGGGACATTAGCTAACTATGGCTACACCTTC.

This clonotype appeared many times. The CDR3 DNA is TGCAGCGCGGCATTGACCCTTCCTGGGGAGGCTTTCTTT. This codes for CSAALTLPGEAFF. The chain recombines TRBV29-1 with TRBJ1-1; no definite D call. Trimming removed 7 bases from V and 11 bases from J, with 23 bases in between. The CDR3 runs 13 residues. Per germline, CDR1 SQVTM and CDR2 ANQGSEA. Full variable domain (missing parts from reference TRBV29-1 and TRBJ1-1): SAVISQKPSRDICQRGTSLTIQCQVDSQVTMMFWYRQQPGQSLTLIATANQGSEATYESGFVIDKFPISRPNLTFSTLTVSNMSPEDSSIYLCSAALTLPGEAFFGQGTRLTVV.

The chain couples TRBV7-2 to TRBJ1-1, with D possibly TRBD1 on 6 matching bases. Germline lookup yields CDR1 SGHTA and CDR2 FQGNSA. The CDR3 consists of 14 residues. Trimming shortened V by 2 bases and J by 5 bases, and 12 bases separated the two germline ends. The DNA for the CDR3 is TGTGCCAGCAGCTTACAGGGGCTAAGAACTGAAGCTTTCTTT. Its protein product is CASSLQGLRTEAFF.